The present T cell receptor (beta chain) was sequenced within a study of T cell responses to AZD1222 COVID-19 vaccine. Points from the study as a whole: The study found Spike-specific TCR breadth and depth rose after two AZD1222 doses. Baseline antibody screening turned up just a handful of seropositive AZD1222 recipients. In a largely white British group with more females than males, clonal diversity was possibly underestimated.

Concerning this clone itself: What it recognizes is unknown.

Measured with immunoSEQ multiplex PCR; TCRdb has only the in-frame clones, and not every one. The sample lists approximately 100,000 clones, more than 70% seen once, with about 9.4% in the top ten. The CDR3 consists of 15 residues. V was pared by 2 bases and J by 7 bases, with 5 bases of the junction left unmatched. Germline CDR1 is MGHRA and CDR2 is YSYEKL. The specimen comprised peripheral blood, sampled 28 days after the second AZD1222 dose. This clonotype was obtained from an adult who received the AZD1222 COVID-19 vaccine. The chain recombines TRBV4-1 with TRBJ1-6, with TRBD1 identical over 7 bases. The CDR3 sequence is CASSQWVQGNSPLHF. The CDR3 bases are TGCGCCAGCAGCCAATGGGTACAGGGGAATTCACCCCTCCACTTT.